This T cell receptor (beta chain) was retrieved from a study of blood T cell repertoires in COVID-19 (dated by TCRdb to 2018 to 2021). For the study in its entirety: The collaborator samples originated in the United States, Italy and Spain and spanned the acute and convalescent phases of COVID-19. Samples were obtained from the ongoing ImmuneRACE study (first 160 participants) and from 1,254 subjects provided by 6 global collaborators. Where HLA class I and class II types were available, the types were taken from metadata supplied by the sample provider, not from assay-based typing. Subjects who had been exposed to COVID-19, were actively infected with it, or had recovered from it provided the deeply sampled blood TCRbeta repertoires that made up the dataset. The material from the prospective study consisted of cDNA or gDNA derived from T cells, B-cell-depleted T cells, or PBMCs. The repertoires were made available in a free public database intended to serve as a resource for research on the immune response to SARS-CoV-2. The sample metadata nearly always contained a de-identified subject ID, COVID-19 status, age in years and sex.

Samples from volunteer blood donors who had recovered from COVID-19 were contributed by a second Seattle source. Collaborating institutions collected whole blood in K2EDTA tubes following their own protocols. For TCRbeta analysis, collaborators shipped samples in one of three forms: frozen whole blood, isolated PBMCs, or DNA extracted from either of those sample types. As for this clone: The target of this receptor is not known. The record has no base qualities; no much larger clone is one base away.

What the authors observed across the whole study: How much clinical and demographic metadata was included differed by source and by participant, and the metadata was provided uncurated.

From cysteine to phenylalanine, the CDR3 is 16 amino acids long. Of all the DNA, just the CDR3 is kept, 48 bases in frame from base 1. V gives up 1 base and J gives up 6 bases, and the segment between their germline ends measures 16 bases. The CDR1 and CDR2 encoded by the germline V gene are SGHVS and FNYEAQ. TCRbeta CDR3 regions were amplified from genomic DNA using the immunoSEQ Assay, a bias-controlled multiplex PCR. In the source study's methods: The number of nucleated cells in each sample was estimated by amplification of reference gene primers within the assay. Sequence reads were collapsed and filtered to measure the absolute abundance of every unique TCRbeta CDR3 rearrangement. For each sample, productive Simpson clonality was calculated as the square root of Simpson's diversity index across productive rearrangements. Not all clones reach the TCRdb copy of this immuneACCESS table, which keeps in-frame sequences only. Checked studies attribute under half of the gap to unresolved V genes and leave the rest unexplained. V, J and clone size are those of that table, while D and trimming were read from the DNA. The sample profile shows about 220,000 clones; around 88% of them were found once. Less than 4% of the sample is taken by the ten largest.

Rearrangement joined TRBV7-6 to TRBJ1-5; perhaps TRBD1 is the D gene, with 6 bases matching. Material: peripheral blood. This clonotype originated in a woman in her thirties who had recovered from COVID-19. The CDR3 amino acid sequence is: CASSLGAGARGQPQHF. The DNA sequence is as follows: TGTGCCAGCAGCTTAGGGGCGGGGGCCCGCGGTCAGCCCCAGCATTTT.